The 21 T cell receptor beta chains given below trace back to one sample, sequenced in a study of response to subunit inactivated influenza vaccine. TCRdb itself ran the RT-PCR reads through MiXCR, one entry per CDR3 protein. The sample lists 550,000 to 600,000 distinct CDR3 sequences; 12% were seen once. The sequences come from PBMCs from blood, collected on the day of vaccination. Every receptor here comes from a man aged 50 or older who received an inactivated influenza vaccine.

This clonotype has more than one count but fewer than ten. V usage is TRBV27 and J usage is TRBJ2-7; D unclear. The length of the CDR3 is 16 residues. From germline, CDR1 is MNHEY and CDR2 SMNVEV (reference sequence). V was clipped by 3 bases and J by 6 bases, with 21 bases between them. The CDR3 loop is CASSFDAGAYGREQYF. The DNA of the CDR3 is TGTGCCAGCAGTTTCGATGCAGGAGCCTATGGCCGCGAGCAGTACTTC.

This clonotype appeared a few times. The chain employs TRBV5-1 and TRBJ1-3; no clear D. V was cut by 4 bases and J by 2 bases, with 7 bases left in between. The CDR3 has 13 residues. Looked up from germline, CDR1 is SGHRS and CDR2 is YFSETQ. The CDR3 protein is CASSPGPGNTIYF. The CDR3 DNA reads as TGCGCCAGCAGCCCGGGCCCTGGAAACACCATATATTTT.

This clonotype has just a few counts. V usage is TRBV2 and J usage is TRBJ2-4, with 8 positions matching TRBD1. The CDR3 runs to 13 residues. Germline CDR1 reads SNHLY; CDR2 reads FYNNEI. V lost 11 bases and J lost 6; bases outside the gene matches: 9. CDR3 in amino acids: CAFLGQGANIQYF. The CDR3 DNA is TGTGCCTTCCTGGGGCAGGGGGCAAACATTCAGTACTTC.

CDR3 sequence: CASSLLEHPSGNTIYF. The DNA of the CDR3 is TGTGCCAGCAGTTTGCTCGAGCACCCCTCTGGAAACACCATATATTTT. The chain combines TRBV28 with TRBJ1-3; D is unresolved. Trimming removed 3 bases from V and 0 bases from J, with 12 bases in between. CDR1 is MDHEN and CDR2 is SYDVKM in the germline V gene. This CDR3 region has 16 residues.

V usage is TRBV2 and J usage is TRBJ2-3; D possibly corresponds to TRBD2 (6 bases). Trimming removed 3 bases from V and 7 bases from J, with 8 bases in between. Germline V gives CDR1 SNHLY, CDR2 FYNNEI. This CDR3 region has 12 residues. The CDR3 reads CASSERGNTQYF. The CDR3 nucleotides read TGTGCCAGCAGTGAGCGGGGAAATACGCAGTATTTT. Drawing the rest from reference TRBV2 and TRBJ2-3, the complete variable domain is EPEVTQTPSHQVTQMGQEVILRCVPISNHLYFYWYRQILGQKVEFLVSFYNNEISEKSEIFDDQFSVERPDGSNFTLKIRSTKLEDSAMYFCASSERGNTQYFGPGTRLTVL.

Only a few counts were recorded for this clonotype. The chain joins TRBV7-2 to TRBJ2-7, with D possibly TRBD2 on 5 matching bases. Per germline, CDR1 SGHTA and CDR2 FQGNSA. This CDR3 spans 14 amino acids. The germline V and J ends were trimmed by 1 base and 5 bases, with 12 bases remaining between them. The CDR3: CASSLGGSGDEQYF. For the CDR3, the DNA is TGTGCCAGCAGCTTAGGAGGGAGCGGTGACGAGCAGTACTTC.

This rearrangement joins TRBV4-1 to TRBJ2-1; possibly TRBD2 for D (5 bases). This CDR3 region has 16 residues. Trimming removed 1 base from V and 6 bases from J, with 16 bases in between. Germline V lookup: CDR1 MGHRA, CDR2 YSYEKL. The CDR3 nucleotides read TGCGCCAGCAGCCAAGTCGCGGCTAGCATTGGCAATGAGCAGTTCTTC. Protein: CASSQVAASIGNEQFF.

Written as DNA, the CDR3 is TGTGCCAGCAGTTTGATGGGGGCTCCTGGAAACACCATATATTTT. This gives the protein CASSLMGAPGNTIYF. The rearrangement links TRBV12-3 or TRBV12-4 to TRBJ1-3, with D tentatively TRBD1 (6 bases). The V end lost 3 bases, the J end lost 2 bases, and 11 bases lay between the germline ends. This CDR3 is 15 amino acids long.

The rearrangement joins TRBV7-9 to TRBJ2-4; the match to TRBD1 covers 8 bases. CDR3 length equals 16 residues. CDR1 and CDR2 from the germline V gene are SEHNR and FQNEAQ (reference sequence). V trimming: 3 bases; J trimming: 0 bases; junction bases outside the gene matches: 4. The CDR3 sequence is CASSFNRGIAKNIQYF. The CDR3 region has the DNA TGTGCCAGCAGCTTCAACAGGGGGATAGCCAAAAACATTCAGTACTTC.

This clonotype was counted between two and nine times. The chain links TRBV5-1 to TRBJ2-2, with 8 bases matching TRBD1. V was clipped by 5 bases and J by 0 bases; unmatched bases: 3. This CDR3 spans 15 amino acids. Germline lookup yields CDR1 SGHRS and CDR2 YFSETQ. CDR3 nucleotides: TGCGCCAGCAGGAGACAGGGGACGAACACCGGGGAGCTGTTTTTT. Its protein product is CASRRQGTNTGELFF. Full variable domain (rest looked up from reference TRBV5-1 and TRBJ2-2): KAGVTQTPRYLIKTRGQQVTLSCSPISGHRSVSWYQQTPGQGLQFLFEYFSETQRNKGNFPGRFSGRQFSNSRSEMNVSTLELGDSALYLCASRRQGTNTGELFFGEGSRLTVL.

This clonotype was recorded a few times. The V call is TRBV11-2, the J call TRBJ2-3, with D maybe TRBD2 (7 bases). CDR1 is SGHAT and CDR2 is FQNNGV in the germline V gene. The V and J ends lost 0 bases and 5 bases respectively, with 15 bases between them. CDR3 length: 16 residues. The CDR3 here is CASSLDSGTLVDTQYF. The CDR3, as DNA: TGTGCCAGCAGCTTAGACAGCGGGACACTCGTAGATACGCAGTATTTT.

The chain couples TRBV27 to TRBJ1-1, with a weak D call TRBD1 (6 bases). The CDR3 length is 14 residues. From germline, CDR1 is MNHEY and CDR2 SMNVEV (reference sequence). With 6 bases removed from V and 2 bases from J, the gap between germline ends came to 13 bases. The CDR3, as DNA: TGTGCCAGCAGCACCTCGACAGGTAACACTGAAGCTTTCTTT. Protein sequence: CASSTSTGNTEAFF.

The chain joins TRBV30 to TRBJ2-5; D may match TRBD1 or TRBD2 (6 bases each). The CDR3 runs 14 residues. Deletions cut 8 bases from V and 5 bases from J, with 21 bases between. The germline V gene has CDR1 GTSNPN and CDR2 SVGIG (reference sequence). The CDR3 region has the DNA TGTGCCGGTACCGAAGGGGGGTCGCAGGAGACCCAGTACTTC. Translating gives CAGTEGGSQETQYF.

V gene TRBV6-2 or TRBV6-3 combines with J gene TRBJ2-2; 12 positions agree with TRBD2. Germline loops: CDR1 MNHEY, CDR2 SVGEGT. CDR3 length: 16 amino acids. Losses at the gene ends were 2 bases for V and 6 bases for J; bases not matched to a gene: 4. CDR3 bases: TGTGCCAGCAGTTACAGACTAGCGGGAGACGCCGGGGAGCTGTTTTTT. It yields the protein CASSYRLAGDAGELFF.

The chain couples TRBV5-1 to TRBJ2-1; 9 bases agree with TRBD2. Unmatched junction bases numbered 12, after V lost 4 bases and J lost 7 bases. The V gene's germline CDR1 is SGHRS and CDR2 YFSETQ. This CDR3 contains 16 residues. The CDR3 nucleotides read TGCGCCAGCAGCCCAGCGGGAGCGGGGGGTGTGAATGAGCAGTTCTTC. This translates into CASSPAGAGGVNEQFF.

The rearrangement links TRBV24-1 to TRBJ1-1; a weak D match, TRBD1 (5 bases). This CDR3 has 14 amino acids. Trimming removed 4 bases from V and 6 bases from J, with 14 bases in between. Germline V gene data show CDR1 as KGHDR and CDR2 as SFDVKD. In nucleotides, the CDR3 is TGTGCCACCAGTGAGTCGGGGCCCGACCCTGAAGCTTTCTTT. Translated, it gives CATSESGPDPEAFF.

This clonotype was picked up many times. The CDR3 is CSARDGAPYEQYF. CDR3 DNA sequence: TGCAGTGCTAGAGATGGGGCCCCTTACGAGCAGTACTTC. V gene TRBV20-1 combines with J gene TRBJ2-7, with TRBD1 as a possible D gene (5 bases). This CDR3 contains 13 residues. The germline gives CDR1 DFQATT, CDR2 SNEGSKA (reference sequence). The germline V and J ends were trimmed by 0 bases and 4 bases, with 10 bases remaining between them.

This clonotype was detected only a few times. The chain uses TRBV20-1 and TRBJ1-4, with 7 bases that match TRBD1. J gave up 3 bases and V 0 bases, and 4 bases lay outside the gene matches. The CDR3 consists of 15 residues. The germline V gene has CDR1 DFQATT and CDR2 SNEGSKA (reference sequence). CDR3 sequence: CSARDLQGANEKLFF. The CDR3 DNA is TGCAGTGCTAGAGATCTCCAGGGGGCTAATGAAAAACTGTTTTTT.

The V call is TRBV19, the J call TRBJ2-1; 13 positions agree with TRBD2. The junction had 5 bases not matched to a gene; V was cut back by 5 bases and J by 7 bases. Germline V lookup: CDR1 LNHDA, CDR2 SQIVND (reference sequence). The CDR3 contains 15 residues. The CDR3 region is CASSPGLAGWNEQFF. Written as DNA, the CDR3 is TGTGCCAGTAGTCCGGGACTAGCGGGGTGGAATGAGCAGTTCTTC.

This clonotype turned up a few times. This chain joins TRBV12-3 or TRBV12-4 and TRBJ1-1; no reliable D call. The length of the CDR3 is 13 residues. V lost 3 bases, J lost 6 bases, and 11 bases lay in between. CDR3: CASSFTLDAEAFF. The DNA of the CDR3 is TGTGCCAGCAGTTTTACCCTCGACGCTGAAGCTTTCTTT.

There are a few counts of this clonotype. This sequence joins TRBV6-5 and TRBJ1-6; a possible D gene is TRBD1 (5 bases). Trimming removed 2 bases from V and 5 bases from J, with 10 bases in between. Germline lookup yields CDR1 MNHEY and CDR2 SVGAGI. This CDR3 contains 15 residues. CDR3 DNA: TGTGCCAGCAGTTACGGGGCTACTAATAATTCACCCCTCCACTTT. Residues: CASSYGATNNSPLHF.